This TCR beta chain originates from a study of OX40 agonist ivuxolimab in advanced cancers. Study overall: As their treatment, patients were administered ivuxolimab, an agonistic anti-OX40 (CD134) antibody. Broader study findings: At 0.1 to 3.0 mg/kg, CD4+ and CD8+ blood T cells expanded clonally by week 6.

Patients with a history of autoimmune disease or on systemic immunosuppression were excluded. Remarks on this clone: Its antigen is still unknown.

Some clones are missing from TCRdb's copy, which holds only in-frame ones; the method was immunoSEQ multiplex PCR. The table lists 130,000 or so clones, about nine tenths of them singletons. V dropped 7 bases and J dropped 6 bases, with 10 bases sitting between them. CDR3 length: 11 amino acids. Germline CDR1 is SNHLY and CDR2 is FYNNEI. V and J are TRBV2 and TRBJ2-7; D unresolved. Sequenced here: CD4+ or CD8+ T cells sorted from blood, sampled in a trial of the OX40 agonist ivuxolimab. The sequence was obtained from an adult with an advanced solid tumor such as melanoma, head and neck, liver or kidney cancer. The CDR3 spells CASKLLGEQYF. The CDR3, as DNA: TGTGCCAGCAAACTCCTCGGCGAGCAGTACTTC.